Here is one TCR beta chain with its context. The antigen it binds to is not known. Per-base quality was not reported, and no clone a single base away is much larger than it. Other DNA sequences in this specimen translate into the identical CDR3. These data are taken from a study of OX40 agonist ivuxolimab in advanced cancers. Regarding the complete study: Ivuxolimab was an agonistic, fully human IgG2 monoclonal antibody directed against OX40 (CD134), a costimulatory receptor. Intravenous ivuxolimab was administered to patients every 2 weeks at six dose levels: 0.01, 0.1, 0.3, 1.5, 3 and 10 mg/kg. Of the roughly 51 patients in dose escalation, 19 had hepatocellular carcinoma, some 15 had melanoma, 9 had renal cell carcinoma and 9 had head and neck cancer. The dose-escalation cohort was 82.7% male with a mean age of about 60 years, ranging from roughly 23 to 80. Prior anti-PD-1, anti-PD-L1 or anti-CTLA-4 therapy was permitted, and approximately 39% of dose-escalation patients had received checkpoint inhibitors. Partial responses were achieved by three dose-escalation patients, of whom one had hepatocellular carcinoma and two had cutaneous melanoma. The point of sequencing TCRbeta in the periphery was to test whether ivuxolimab changed TCR sequence diversity and drove clonal T-cell expansion. The paper describes the monotherapy dose-escalation part (N of about 52 patients) of the phase I trial of ivuxolimab. Points the paper makes about the study in general: Clonal expansion of both CD4+ and CD8+ blood T cells was observed from baseline to week 6 at doses 0.1 to 3.0 mg/kg. The antigen specificity of the clonally expanded peripheral T cells was not determined. On average, CD8+ T cells showed more expanded clones than CD4+ T cells after ivuxolimab. In the 0.1-3.0 mg/kg groups, partial responders were among the patients with the lowest normalized peripheral clonal expansion, particularly in CD8+ T cells. Low levels of normalized T-cell clonal expansion were also seen in some nonresponding patients.

The trial excluded patients who had a history of autoimmune disease or were on systemic immunosuppression. Peripheral blood for TCR sequencing was collected from all dose cohorts at baseline, on cycle 4 day 1, and on cycle 7 day 1. Samples were obtained from an open-label, multicenter, first-in-human phase I dose-escalation trial of ivuxolimab. Adults with locally advanced or metastatic head and neck squamous cell, hepatocellular, melanoma or renal cell carcinoma were enrolled in the trial. Before TCR sequencing, CD4+ T cells and CD8+ T cells were sorted from peripheral blood as separate populations. CDR1 and CDR2, looked up from the germline V gene, are SGHRS and YFSETQ. Spanning cysteine to phenylalanine, the CDR3 consists of 12 amino acids. Just CDR3 DNA is preserved here, 36 bases in frame from base 1. V is cut by 0 bases and J by 6 bases, and the space between the germline ends is 5 bases. Genomic DNA was extracted from sorted cells for sequencing of the TCRbeta CDR3 region. The immunoSEQ Assay was used to sequence the TCRbeta CDR3 regions. Not all clones reach the TCRdb copy of this immuneACCESS table, which keeps in-frame sequences only. Checked studies attribute under half of the gap to unresolved V genes and leave the rest unexplained. This sample gives about 45,000 clones in total; more than 65% of them show up just once. The ten biggest clones cover about 2.4% of the sample.

This clonotype originated in an adult with an advanced solid tumor such as melanoma, head and neck, liver or kidney cancer. Recombination linked TRBV5-1 to TRBJ2-3, with the D gene uncertain. This material consisted of CD4+ or CD8+ T cells sorted from blood, taken in a trial of the OX40 agonist ivuxolimab. The DNA is TGCGCCAGCAGCTTGGGGGCGGATACGCAGTATTTT. This translates into CASSLGADTQYF.